The clone carrying this T cell receptor (beta chain) was seen at least ten times. The sample comes from a study of T-cell reconstitution after alpha-beta-depleted transplantation in children. The CDR3 loop spans 14 amino acids. CDR1 is GTSNPN, CDR2 SVGIG, per germline (reference sequence). Trimming removed 3 bases from V and 0 bases from J; junction bases left unmatched: 2. A TCRbeta library incorporating unique molecular identifiers was prepared. One entry per CDR3 protein results from TCRdb running MiXCR on the PCR reads. Of 350,000 to 400,000 distinct CDR3 sequences listed, about 14% were seen once; the top ten hold about 4.5%.

Material: PBMCs, obtained from the stem cell graft. The chain has TRBV30 and TRBJ2-1; 7 nucleotides agree with TRBD1. The sequence was collected from a human donor who donated a stem cell graft to a child with Fanconi anemia. CDR3 sequence: CAWRGDSSYNEQFF. The CDR3 nucleotides are TGTGCCTGGAGGGGGGACAGCTCCTACAATGAGCAGTTCTTC.